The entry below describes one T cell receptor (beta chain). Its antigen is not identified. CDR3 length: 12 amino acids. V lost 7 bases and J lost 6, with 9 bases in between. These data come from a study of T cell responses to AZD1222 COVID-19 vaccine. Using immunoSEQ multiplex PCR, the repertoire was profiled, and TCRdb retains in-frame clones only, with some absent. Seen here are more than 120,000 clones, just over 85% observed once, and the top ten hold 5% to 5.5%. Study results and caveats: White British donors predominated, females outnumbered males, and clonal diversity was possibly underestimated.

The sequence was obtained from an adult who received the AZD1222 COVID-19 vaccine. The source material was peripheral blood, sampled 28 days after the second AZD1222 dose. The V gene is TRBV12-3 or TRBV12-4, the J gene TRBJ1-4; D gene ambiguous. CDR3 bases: TGTGCCAGCAAGACGGACTATGAAAAACTGTTTTTT. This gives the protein CASKTDYEKLFF.